This T cell receptor beta chain originates from a study of somatic mutations in cytotoxic T cells in rheumatoid arthritis. Study-level points and caveats: It was found that CD8+ T-cell clonality in rheumatoid arthritis patients did not differ significantly from that in age-matched healthy controls. Age was associated with higher CD8+ clonality in rheumatoid arthritis patients, not in healthy controls. Exceedance of 20% of CD8+ cells by the largest CD8+ clone occurred in 8 of 65 patients.

Data came from immunoSEQ multiplex PCR; TCRdb stores just in-frame clones and leaves some out. The table lists fewer than 25,000 clones, over 75% of them singletons. Notes on this clone: Its matching antigen is unknown.

The origin of this receptor is a woman aged 45 to 65 in good health. Sample: CD8+ T cells sorted from blood.

CDR3 sequence: CATSRTGSSYNEQFF. The DNA for the CDR3 is TGTGCCACCAGCAGGACAGGGAGCTCCTACAATGAGCAGTTCTTC. V is TRBV15 and J is TRBJ2-1, with 7 positions matching TRBD1. Germline CDR1 and CDR2: LNHNV and YYDKDF (reference sequence). The CDR3 contains 15 residues. Trimming removed 3 bases from V and 0 bases from J; junction bases left unmatched: 2.